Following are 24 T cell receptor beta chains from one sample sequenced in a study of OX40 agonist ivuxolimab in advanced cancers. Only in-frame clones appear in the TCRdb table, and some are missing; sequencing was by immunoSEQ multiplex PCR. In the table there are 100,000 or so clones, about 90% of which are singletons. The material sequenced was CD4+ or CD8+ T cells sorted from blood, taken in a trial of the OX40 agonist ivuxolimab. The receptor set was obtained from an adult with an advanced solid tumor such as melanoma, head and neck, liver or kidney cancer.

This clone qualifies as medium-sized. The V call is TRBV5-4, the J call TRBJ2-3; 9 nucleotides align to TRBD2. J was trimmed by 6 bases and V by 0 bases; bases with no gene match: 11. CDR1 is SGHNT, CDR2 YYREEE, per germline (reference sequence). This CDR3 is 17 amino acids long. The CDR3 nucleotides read TGTGCCAGCAGCTTGGATATTAGCGGGAGTGTTGGGGATACGCAGTATTTT. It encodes CASSLDISGSVGDTQYF.

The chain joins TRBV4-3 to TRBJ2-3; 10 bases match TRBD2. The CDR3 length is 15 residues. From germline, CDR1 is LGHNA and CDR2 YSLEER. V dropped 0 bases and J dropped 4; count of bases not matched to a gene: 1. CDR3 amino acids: CASSQESGRADTQYF. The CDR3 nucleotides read TGCGCCAGCAGCCAAGAGAGCGGGAGGGCAGATACGCAGTATTTT.

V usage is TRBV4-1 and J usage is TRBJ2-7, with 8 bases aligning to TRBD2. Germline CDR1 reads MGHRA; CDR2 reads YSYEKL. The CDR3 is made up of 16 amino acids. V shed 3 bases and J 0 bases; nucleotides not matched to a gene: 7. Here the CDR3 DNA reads TGCGCCAGCAGCCAGGTCCATAGCGGGACCTCCTACGAGCAGTACTTC. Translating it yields CASSQVHSGTSYEQYF.

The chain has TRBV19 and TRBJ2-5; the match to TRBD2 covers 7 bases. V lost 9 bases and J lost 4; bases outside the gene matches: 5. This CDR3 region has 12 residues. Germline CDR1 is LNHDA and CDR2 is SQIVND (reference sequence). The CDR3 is CASGPGGETQYF. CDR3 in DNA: TGTGCCAGCGGGCCGGGGGGAGAGACCCAGTACTTC.

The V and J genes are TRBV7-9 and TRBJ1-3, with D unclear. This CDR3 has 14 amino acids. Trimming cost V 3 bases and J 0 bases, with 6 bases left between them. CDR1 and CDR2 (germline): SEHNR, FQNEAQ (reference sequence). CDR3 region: CASSFSASGNTIYF. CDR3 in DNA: TGTGCCAGCAGCTTCTCAGCCTCTGGAAACACCATATATTTT.

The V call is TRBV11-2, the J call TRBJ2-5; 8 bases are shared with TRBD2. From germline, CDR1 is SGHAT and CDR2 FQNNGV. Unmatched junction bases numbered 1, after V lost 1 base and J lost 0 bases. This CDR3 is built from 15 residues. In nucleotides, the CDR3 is TGTGCCAGCAGCTTAGCGGGGGGGTACCAAGAGACCCAGTACTTC. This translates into CASSLAGGYQETQYF.

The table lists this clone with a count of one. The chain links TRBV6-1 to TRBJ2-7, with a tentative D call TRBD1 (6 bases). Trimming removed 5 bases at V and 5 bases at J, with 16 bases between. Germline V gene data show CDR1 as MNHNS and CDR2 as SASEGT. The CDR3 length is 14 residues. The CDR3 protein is CASSQGHSADEQYF. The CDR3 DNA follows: TGTGCCAGCAGTCAGGGACACTCGGCGGACGAGCAGTACTTC.

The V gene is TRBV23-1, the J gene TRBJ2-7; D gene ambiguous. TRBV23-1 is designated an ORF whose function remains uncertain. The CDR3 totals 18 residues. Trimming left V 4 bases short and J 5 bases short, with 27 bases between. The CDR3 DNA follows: TGCGCCAGCAGTCTGTACGGATTCTCGTTGGGTTGGAAGAACGAGCAGTACTTC. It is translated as CASSLYGFSLGWKNEQYF.

For the CDR3, the DNA is TGTGCCAGCAGGACCATCACGGGGGCGCGGGGCAATCAGCCCCAGCATTTT. It codes for CASRTITGARGNQPQHF. The chain joins TRBV28 to TRBJ1-5, with D perhaps TRBD1 (6 bases). CDR1 and CDR2 (germline): MDHEN, SYDVKM. The CDR3 extends over 17 amino acids. The V and J ends lost 6 bases and 2 bases respectively, with 20 bases between them.

CDR3 region: CASSPGEGGQYF. The CDR3 coding sequence is TGTGCCAGCTCACCGGGAGAGGGTGGGCAGTACTTC. The chain has TRBV18 and TRBJ2-5; weak D call: TRBD2 (5 bases). Deletions cut 3 bases from V and 11 bases from J, with 13 bases between. This CDR3 has 12 residues. Germline V gene data show CDR1 as KGHSH and CDR2 as LQKENI.

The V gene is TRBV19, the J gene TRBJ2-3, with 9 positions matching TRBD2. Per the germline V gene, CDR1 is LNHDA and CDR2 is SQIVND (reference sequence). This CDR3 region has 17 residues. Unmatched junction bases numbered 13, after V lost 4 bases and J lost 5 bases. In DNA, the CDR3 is TGTGCCAGTAGTACCGGACAGTCGGGACTAGCCCTAGATACGCAGTATTTT. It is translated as CASSTGQSGLALDTQYF.

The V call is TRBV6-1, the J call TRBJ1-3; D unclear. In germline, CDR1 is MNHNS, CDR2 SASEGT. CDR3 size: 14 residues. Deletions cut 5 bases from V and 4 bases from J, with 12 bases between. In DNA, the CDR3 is TGTGCCAGCAGTTCGGAAATGGGCGGAAACACCATATATTTT. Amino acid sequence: CASSSEMGGNTIYF.

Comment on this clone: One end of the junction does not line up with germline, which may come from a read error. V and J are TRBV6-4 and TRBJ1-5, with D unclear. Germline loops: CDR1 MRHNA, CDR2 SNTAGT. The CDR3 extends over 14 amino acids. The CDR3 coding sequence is TGTGCCAGCAATGACGGCTATAGCAATCAGCCCCAGCATTTT. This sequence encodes CASNDGYSNQPQHF.

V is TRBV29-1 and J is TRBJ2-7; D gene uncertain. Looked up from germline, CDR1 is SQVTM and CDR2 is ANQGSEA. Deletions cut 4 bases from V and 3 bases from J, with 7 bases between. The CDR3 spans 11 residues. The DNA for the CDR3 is TGCAGCGTTGGGTTACACTACGAGCAGTACTTC. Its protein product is CSVGLHYEQYF.

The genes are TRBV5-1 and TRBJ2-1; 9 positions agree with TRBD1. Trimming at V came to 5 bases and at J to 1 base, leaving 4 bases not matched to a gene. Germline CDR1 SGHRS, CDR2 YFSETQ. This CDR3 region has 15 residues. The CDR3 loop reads CASRVGQGSYNEQFF. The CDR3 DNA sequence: TGCGCCAGCAGGGTGGGACAGGGTTCCTACAATGAGCAGTTCTTC.

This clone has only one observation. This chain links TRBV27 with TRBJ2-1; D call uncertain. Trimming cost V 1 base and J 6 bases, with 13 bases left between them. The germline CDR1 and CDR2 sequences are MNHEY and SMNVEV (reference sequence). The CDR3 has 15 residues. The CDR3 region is CASSLYLALSNEQFF. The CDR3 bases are TGTGCCAGCAGTTTATACCTCGCCCTATCCAATGAGCAGTTCTTC.

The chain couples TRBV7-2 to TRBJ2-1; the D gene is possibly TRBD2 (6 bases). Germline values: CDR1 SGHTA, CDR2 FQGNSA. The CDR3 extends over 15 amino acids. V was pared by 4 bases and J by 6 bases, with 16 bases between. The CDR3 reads CASSSRLDLSNEQFF. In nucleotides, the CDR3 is TGTGCCAGCAGCTCCAGACTAGACCTATCCAATGAGCAGTTCTTC.

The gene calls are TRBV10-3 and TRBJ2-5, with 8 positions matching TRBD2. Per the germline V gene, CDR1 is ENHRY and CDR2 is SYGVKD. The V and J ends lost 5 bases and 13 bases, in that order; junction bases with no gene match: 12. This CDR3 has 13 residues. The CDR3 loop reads CAISPNPGLAGYF. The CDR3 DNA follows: TGTGCCATCAGTCCTAACCCTGGACTAGCAGGGTACTTC.

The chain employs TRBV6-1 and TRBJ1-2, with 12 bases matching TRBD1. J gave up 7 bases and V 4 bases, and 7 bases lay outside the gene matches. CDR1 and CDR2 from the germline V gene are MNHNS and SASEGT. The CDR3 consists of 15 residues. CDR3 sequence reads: CASSAHGTGGSGYTF. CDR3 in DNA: TGTGCCAGCAGTGCGCACGGGACAGGGGGCTCTGGCTACACCTTC.

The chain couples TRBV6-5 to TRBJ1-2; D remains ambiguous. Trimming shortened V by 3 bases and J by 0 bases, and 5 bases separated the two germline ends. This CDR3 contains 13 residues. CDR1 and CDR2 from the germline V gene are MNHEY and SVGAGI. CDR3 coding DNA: TGTGCCAGCAGTTATTTAGCTAACTATGGCTACACCTTC. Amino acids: CASSYLANYGYTF.

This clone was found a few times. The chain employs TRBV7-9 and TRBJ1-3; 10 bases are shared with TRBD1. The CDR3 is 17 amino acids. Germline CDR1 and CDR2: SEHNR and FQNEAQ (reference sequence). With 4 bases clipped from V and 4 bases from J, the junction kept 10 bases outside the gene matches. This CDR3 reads CASSSLGGQGRGNTIYF. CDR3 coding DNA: TGTGCCAGCAGCTCTCTTGGGGGACAGGGGAGAGGAAACACCATATATTTT.

CDR3: CASSPRTSTYNEQFF. Written as DNA, the CDR3 is TGTGCCAGCAGCCCGCGGACTAGCACCTACAATGAGCAGTTCTTC. The chain links TRBV9 to TRBJ2-1; 8 nucleotides match TRBD2. V was pared by 4 bases and J by 2 bases, with 5 bases of the junction left unmatched. This CDR3 spans 15 amino acids. The germline V gene encodes CDR1 SGDLS and CDR2 YYNGEE. Variable domain in full (rest from reference TRBV9 and TRBJ2-1): DSGVTQTPKHLITATGQRVTLRCSPRSGDLSVYWYQQSLDQGLQFLIQYYNGEERAKGNILERFSAQQFPDLHSELNLSSLELGDSALYFCASSPRTSTYNEQFFGPGTRLTVL.

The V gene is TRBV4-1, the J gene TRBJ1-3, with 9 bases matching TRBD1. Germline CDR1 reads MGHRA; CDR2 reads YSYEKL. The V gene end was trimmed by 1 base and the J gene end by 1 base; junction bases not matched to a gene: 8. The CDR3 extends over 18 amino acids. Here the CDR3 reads CASSQVARDRVSGNTIYF. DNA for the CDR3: TGCGCCAGCAGCCAAGTCGCTAGGGACAGGGTATCTGGAAACACCATATATTTT.

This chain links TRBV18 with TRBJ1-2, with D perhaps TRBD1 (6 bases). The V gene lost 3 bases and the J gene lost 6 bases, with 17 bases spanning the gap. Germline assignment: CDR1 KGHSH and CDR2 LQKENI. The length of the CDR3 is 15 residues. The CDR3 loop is CASSPGGPGENGYTF. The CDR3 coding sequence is TGTGCCAGCTCACCGGGGGGGCCTGGGGAAAATGGCTACACCTTC.